These T cell receptor beta chains were read from a single sample in a study of T cell clones after liver transplantation. The method was immunoSEQ multiplex PCR; TCRdb's version includes in-frame clones alone and lacks a portion of them. This table has 95,000 to 110,000 clones, approximately 78% appearing once. Sample: CD4+ T cells from blood, taken before liver transplant. Every receptor here comes from a human donor who received a liver transplant. Both conserved end residues are trimmed from each CDR3.

CDR3aa	v_gene	j_gene
ASSSLVSDTQY	TRBV5-1	TRBJ2-3
ASSGSSGTMLQETQY	TRBV5-4	TRBJ2-5
ASSAHSRGAIDGNTIY	TRBV9	TRBJ1-3
ASSLRTSGYNEQF	TRBV5-1	TRBJ2-1
ASSLGQGGSTGELF	TRBV5-4	TRBJ2-2
SVGPGYTGELF	TRBV29-1	TRBJ2-2
ASSLAAGVVYNEQF	TRBV5-1	TRBJ2-1
ASSAGTSGSNEQF	TRBV9	TRBJ2-1
ASSLIETGAGETQY	TRBV6-6	TRBJ2-5
ASSLRGADTQY	TRBV5-4	TRBJ2-3
ASSLVGSTDTQY	TRBV7-6	TRBJ2-3
SVPGPSGNEQF	TRBV29-1	TRBJ2-1